The 6 T cell receptor beta chains below were found in one sample sequenced in a study of identical twins. TCRdb re-called the 5' RACE reads through MiXCR, storing one row per CDR3 protein. This table has roughly 700,000 distinct CDR3 sequences, less than 10% appearing once. This same sample was also taken into another study, of yellow fever vaccine responses in identical twins.

Input material: PBMCs. The receptors here all came from a woman aged 18-30 years in good health.

This clonotype was seen repeatedly, ten times or more. V and J are TRBV12-3 or TRBV12-4 and TRBJ2-1, with D perhaps matching TRBD1 (6 bases). The CDR3 sequence is 15 residues long. Trimming shortened V by 4 bases and J by 8 bases, and 18 bases separated the two germline ends. The CDR3 sequence: CASSSLPRQVDEQFF. CDR3 nucleotides: TGTGCCAGCAGTTCCCTCCCCAGACAGGTCGATGAGCAGTTCTTC.

V gene TRBV3-1 combines with J gene TRBJ2-1; possibly TRBD2 for D (6 bases). The CDR3 is made up of 16 amino acids. Trimming stripped 4 bases from V and 8 bases from J, with 21 bases between. CDR1 and CDR2 (germline): LGHDT, YNNKEL (reference sequence). CDR3 DNA: TGTGCCAGCAGCCCCCCGCGCGGGAAGGATGGCGATGAGCAGTTCTTC. Translating gives CASSPPRGKDGDEQFF.

This clonotype has a handful of counts. The chain recombines TRBV7-8 with TRBJ2-1, with 11 nucleotides matching TRBD2. Germline V gene data show CDR1 as SGHVS and CDR2 as FQNEAQ. The CDR3 extends over 14 amino acids. V was clipped by 5 bases and J by 6 bases; unmatched bases: 3. In DNA form, the CDR3 reads TGTGCCAGCAGCGAGGGACTAGCGGCCAATGAGCAGTTCTTC. It is translated as CASSEGLAANEQFF.

DNA of the CDR3: TGCAGTGCGTGGGACAGGCCCCCCTACGAGCAGTACTTC. It is translated as CSAWDRPPYEQYF. This chain uses TRBV20-1 with TRBJ2-7, with 8 nucleotides matching TRBD1. With V trimmed by 6 bases and J by 2 bases, 6 bases remained unmatched. The CDR3 length is 13 residues. CDR1 and CDR2 from the germline V gene are DFQATT and SNEGSKA (reference sequence).

This clonotype was detected only a few times. The chain couples TRBV28 to TRBJ1-5; D remains unclear. This CDR3 is built from 15 residues. With 3 bases removed from V and 0 bases from J, the gap between germline ends came to 9 bases. CDR1 is MDHEN, CDR2 SYDVKM, per germline. The CDR3 is CASSLPANSNQPQHF. In nucleotides, the CDR3 is TGTGCCAGCAGTTTGCCAGCAAATAGCAATCAGCCCCAGCATTTT.

This clonotype was counted at least ten times. This chain uses TRBV6-2 or TRBV6-3 with TRBJ2-7; weak D call: TRBD1 (6 bases). Trimming took off 6 bases at V and 2 bases at J, with 11 bases between the two ends. The germline gives CDR1 MNHEY, CDR2 SVGEGT. This CDR3 spans 13 amino acids. CDR3 DNA sequence: TGTGCCAGCAGGAAGACAGGAACCTACGAGCAGTACTTC. Encoded protein: CASRKTGTYEQYF.